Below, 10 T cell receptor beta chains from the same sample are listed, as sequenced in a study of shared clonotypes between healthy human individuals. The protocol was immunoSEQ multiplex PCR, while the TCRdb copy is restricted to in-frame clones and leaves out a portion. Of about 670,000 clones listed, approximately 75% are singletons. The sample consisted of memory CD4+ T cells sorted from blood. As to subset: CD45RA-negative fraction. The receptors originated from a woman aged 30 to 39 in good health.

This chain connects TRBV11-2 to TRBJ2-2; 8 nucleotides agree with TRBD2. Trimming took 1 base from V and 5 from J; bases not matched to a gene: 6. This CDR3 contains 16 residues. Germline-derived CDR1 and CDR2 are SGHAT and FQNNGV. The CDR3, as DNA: TGTGCCAGCAGCTTAGGAAGCGGGAGAGGAACCGGGGAGCTGTTTTTT. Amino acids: CASSLGSGRGTGELFF.

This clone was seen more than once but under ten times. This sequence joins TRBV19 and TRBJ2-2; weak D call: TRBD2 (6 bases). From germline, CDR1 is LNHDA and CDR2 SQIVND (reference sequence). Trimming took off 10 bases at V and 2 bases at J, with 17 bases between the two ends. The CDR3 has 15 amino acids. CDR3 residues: CATKMASVNTGELFF. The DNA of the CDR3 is TGTGCCACCAAAATGGCTAGCGTTAACACCGGGGAGCTGTTTTTT.

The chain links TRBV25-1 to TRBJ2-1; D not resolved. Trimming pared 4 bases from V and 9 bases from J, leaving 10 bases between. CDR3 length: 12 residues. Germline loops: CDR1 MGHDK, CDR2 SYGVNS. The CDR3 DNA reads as TGTGCCAGCAGTGTGGGGTCTCTTGAGCAGTTCTTC. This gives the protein CASSVGSLEQFF.

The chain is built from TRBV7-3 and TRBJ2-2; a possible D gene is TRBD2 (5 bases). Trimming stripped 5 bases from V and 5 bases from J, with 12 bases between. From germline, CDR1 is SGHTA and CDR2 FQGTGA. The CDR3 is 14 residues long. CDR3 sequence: CASSPGLQTGELFF. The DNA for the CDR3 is TGTGCCAGCAGCCCCGGACTGCAAACCGGGGAGCTGTTTTTT.

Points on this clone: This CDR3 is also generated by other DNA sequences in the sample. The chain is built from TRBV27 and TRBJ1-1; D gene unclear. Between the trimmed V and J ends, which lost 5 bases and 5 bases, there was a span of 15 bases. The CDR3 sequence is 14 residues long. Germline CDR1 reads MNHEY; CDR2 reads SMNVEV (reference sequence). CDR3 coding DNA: TGTGCCAGCAGTACATTACAAAGGGATACTGAAGCTTTCTTT. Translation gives CASSTLQRDTEAFF.

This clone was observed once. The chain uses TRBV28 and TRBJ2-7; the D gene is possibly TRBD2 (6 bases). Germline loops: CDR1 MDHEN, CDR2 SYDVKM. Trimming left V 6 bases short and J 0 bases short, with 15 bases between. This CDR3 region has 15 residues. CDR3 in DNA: TGTGCCAGCAGCCCGTCCGGGAGCCACTCCTACGAGCAGTACTTC. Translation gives CASSPSGSHSYEQYF.

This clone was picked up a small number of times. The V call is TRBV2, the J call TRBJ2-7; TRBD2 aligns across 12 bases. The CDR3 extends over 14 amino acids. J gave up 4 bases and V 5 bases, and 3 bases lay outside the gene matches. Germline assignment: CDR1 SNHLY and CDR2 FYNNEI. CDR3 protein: CASSKTSGSYEQYF. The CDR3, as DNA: TGTGCCAGCAGTAAGACTAGCGGGAGTTACGAGCAGTACTTC.

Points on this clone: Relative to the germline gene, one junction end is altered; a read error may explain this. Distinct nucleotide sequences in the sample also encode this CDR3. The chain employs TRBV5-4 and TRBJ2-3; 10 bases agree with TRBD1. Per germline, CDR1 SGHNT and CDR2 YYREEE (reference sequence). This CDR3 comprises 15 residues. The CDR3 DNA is TGTGCCAGCAGTTTGGACAGGGGGGTCACAGATACGCAGTATTTT. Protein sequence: CASSLDRGVTDTQYF.

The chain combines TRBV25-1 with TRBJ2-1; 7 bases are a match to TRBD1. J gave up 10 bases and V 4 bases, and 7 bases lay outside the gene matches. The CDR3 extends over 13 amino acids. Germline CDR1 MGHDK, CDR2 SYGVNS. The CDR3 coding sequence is TGTGCCAGCAGTGCCCAGGGACAGCTCGAGCAGTTCTTC. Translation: CASSAQGQLEQFF.

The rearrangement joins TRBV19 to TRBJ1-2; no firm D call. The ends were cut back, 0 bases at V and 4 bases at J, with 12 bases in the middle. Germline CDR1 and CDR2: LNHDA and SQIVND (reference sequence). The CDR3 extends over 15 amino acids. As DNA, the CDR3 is TGTGCCAGTAGTATAGACCGAGATTATGGCTATGGCTACACCTTC. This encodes CASSIDRDYGYGYTF.